These 5 T cell receptor beta chains were all obtained from the same sample, sequenced in a study of OX40 agonist ivuxolimab in advanced cancers. Produced via immunoSEQ multiplex PCR; TCRdb's table is partial and in-frame only. The sample lists tens of thousands of clones, approximately 90% occurring once. The sequencing here drew on CD4+ or CD8+ T cells sorted from blood, taken in a trial of the OX40 agonist ivuxolimab. These TCRs come from an adult with an advanced solid tumor such as melanoma, head and neck, liver or kidney cancer.

This clone showed up just once. The chain uses TRBV6-5 and TRBJ2-7; 8 bases map to TRBD1. The germline V gene has CDR1 MNHEY and CDR2 SVGAGI. V was pared by 5 bases and J by 5 bases, with 8 bases of the junction left unmatched. The CDR3 is 14 amino acids. CDR3 residues: CASSPRQGWHEQYF. CDR3 in DNA: TGTGCCAGCAGTCCCAGACAGGGGTGGCACGAGCAGTACTTC.

The V gene is TRBV9, the J gene TRBJ2-3; TRBD1 is a possible D gene (6 bases). V was trimmed by 3 bases and J by 2 bases, leaving 10 bases between them. Germline V CDR1 and CDR2: SGDLS, YYNGEE. The CDR3 is 14 residues long. The CDR3 region is CASSAGQSTDTQYF. CDR3 DNA: TGTGCCAGCAGCGCAGGACAGTCCACAGATACGCAGTATTTT. The full variable domain, with the rest looked up from reference TRBV9 and TRBJ2-3, is DSGVTQTPKHLITATGQRVTLRCSPRSGDLSVYWYQQSLDQGLQFLIQYYNGEERAKGNILERFSAQQFPDLHSELNLSSLELGDSALYFCASSAGQSTDTQYFGPGTRLTVL.

The CDR3 bases are TGTGCCAGCAGCCGGGAGAATTCACCCCTCCACTTT. It encodes CASSRENSPLHF. This chain uses TRBV7-9 with TRBJ1-6, with D uncertain. Germline V gives CDR1 SEHNR, CDR2 FQNEAQ (reference sequence). The CDR3 spans 12 residues. V lost 5 bases, J lost 7 bases, and 6 bases lay in between.

This chain joins TRBV2 and TRBJ1-4, with a tentative D call TRBD1 (6 bases). Germline loops: CDR1 SNHLY, CDR2 FYNNEI. The CDR3 is 14 residues long. Deletions cut 3 bases from V and 7 bases from J, with 12 bases between. DNA of the CDR3: TGTGCCAGCAGTGAGAACAGGGAGGGTGAAAAACTGTTTTTT. Its protein product is CASSENREGEKLFF.

The chain has TRBV7-9 and TRBJ2-2; D gene ambiguous. The CDR3 has 12 residues. The germline V gene encodes CDR1 SEHNR and CDR2 FQNEAQ (reference sequence). V gave up 11 bases and J gave up 1 base, with 8 bases separating them. The chain's CDR3 is CAPSGNTGELFF. CDR3 bases: TGTGCCCCCTCGGGGAACACCGGGGAGCTGTTTTTT.